Each of the 21 T cell receptor beta chains below was sequenced from the same sample in a study of T cell responses to AZD1222 COVID-19 vaccine. Here immunoSEQ multiplex PCR was the method, and the copy in TCRdb shows in-frame clones only, minus some. The data contain 100,000 to 120,000 clones, 70% to 90% of them singletons. The sample consisted of peripheral blood, taken 28 days after the second AZD1222 dose. All receptors derive from an adult who received the AZD1222 COVID-19 vaccine.

The CDR3 sequence: CASSVAPVGNTGELFF. For the CDR3, the DNA is TGTGCCAGCAGCGTAGCCCCGGTCGGAAACACCGGGGAGCTGTTTTTT. The chain is built from TRBV9 and TRBJ2-2; D unclear. Trimming took off 0 bases at V and 2 bases at J, with 11 bases between the two ends. The CDR3 runs to 16 residues. Per the germline V gene, CDR1 is SGDLS and CDR2 is YYNGEE.

The chain carries TRBV29-1 and TRBJ2-2; D is ambiguous. CDR3 size: 11 residues. Germline-derived CDR1 and CDR2 are SQVTM and ANQGSEA. The V gene lost 2 bases and the J gene lost 2 bases, with 0 bases spanning the gap. The CDR3 loop is CSVENTGELFF. The DNA of the CDR3 is TGCAGCGTTGAAAACACCGGGGAGCTGTTTTTT.

This chain links TRBV2 with TRBJ1-2; TRBD1 is a possible D gene (5 bases). Per the germline V gene, CDR1 is SNHLY and CDR2 is FYNNEI. This CDR3 region has 14 residues. V gave up 1 base and J gave up 4 bases, with 10 bases separating them. The CDR3 bases are TGTGCCAGCAGTGAAGGGGGGGAGGGCTATGGCTACACCTTC. This encodes CASSEGGEGYGYTF.

The J gene is TRBJ2-1, the V gene TRBV19, with D possibly TRBD2 on 6 matching bases. V lost 0 bases, J lost 10 bases, and 10 bases lay in between. From germline, CDR1 is LNHDA and CDR2 SQIVND (reference sequence). This CDR3 has 13 amino acids. CDR3 region: CASSIDMAGEQFF. In nucleotides, the CDR3 is TGTGCCAGTAGTATAGATATGGCGGGGGAGCAGTTCTTC.

The rearrangement uses TRBV5-6 and TRBJ2-1; D unclear. The V gene lost 4 bases and the J gene lost 6 bases, with 11 bases spanning the gap. This CDR3 contains 13 residues. Germline CDR1 SGHDT, CDR2 YYEEEE. The CDR3 DNA reads as TGTGCCAGCAGCGTTGATGTTTCCAATGAGCAGTTCTTC. Its protein is CASSVDVSNEQFF. The full variable domain, rest sourced from reference TRBV5-6 and TRBJ2-1, is DAGVTQSPTHLIKTRGQQVTLRCSPKSGHDTVSWYQQALGQGPQFIFQYYEEEERQRGNFPDRFSGHQFPNYSSELNVNALLLGDSALYLCASSVDVSNEQFFGPGTRLTVL.

CDR3 in DNA: TGTGCCAGCAACACGGACAGTTTGAACACTGAAGCTTTCTTT. Translation: CASNTDSLNTEAFF. The chain recombines TRBV28 with TRBJ1-1; tentative D call: TRBD1 (6 bases). This CDR3 has 14 amino acids. V lost 7 bases to trimming and J lost 0 bases, with 12 bases between them. Germline V CDR1 and CDR2: MDHEN, SYDVKM.

This chain links TRBV24-1 with TRBJ1-4; D is perhaps TRBD1 (5 bases). Germline loops: CDR1 KGHDR, CDR2 SFDVKD. V was trimmed by 2 bases and J by 8 bases, leaving 11 bases between them. The CDR3 has 14 residues. This chain's CDR3 is CATSDSARGEKLFF. For the CDR3, the DNA is TGTGCCACCAGTGATTCGGCCCGGGGGGAAAAACTGTTTTTT.

The rearrangement links TRBV3-1 (or the pseudogene TRBV3-2) to TRBJ1-4; D remains unclear. V gave up 1 base and J gave up 0 bases, with 6 bases separating them. There are 15 residues in the CDR3. Germline lookup yields CDR1 LGHDT and CDR2 YNNKEL (reference sequence). The CDR3 bases are TGTGCCAGCAGCCAAGGAGATGCAACTAATGAAAAACTGTTTTTT. Protein: CASSQGDATNEKLFF.

The V call is TRBV3-1 (or the pseudogene TRBV3-2), the J call TRBJ1-4, with no clear D. CDR1 and CDR2 from the germline V gene are LGHDT and YNNKEL (reference sequence). Trimming removed 1 base from V and 6 bases from J, with 12 bases in between. CDR3 length equals 15 residues. CDR3 protein: CASSQVPFGDEKLFF. In nucleotides, the CDR3 is TGTGCCAGCAGCCAAGTCCCATTTGGTGATGAAAAACTGTTTTTT.

The chain uses TRBV6-1 and TRBJ2-1; D gene unclear. The V gene lost 3 bases and the J gene lost 3 bases, with 9 bases spanning the gap. Germline loops: CDR1 MNHNS, CDR2 SASEGT. This CDR3 is built from 14 residues. In nucleotides, the CDR3 is TGTGCCAGCAGTGAGGTTACGATCTACAATGAGCAGTTCTTC. Its translation: CASSEVTIYNEQFF.

The chain has TRBV6-5 and TRBJ2-2; a weak D match, TRBD1 (6 bases). V was shortened by 8 bases and J by 2 bases, with 12 bases between the two germline ends. CDR1 and CDR2 (germline): MNHEY, SVGAGI. The CDR3 runs 14 residues. The CDR3 DNA is TGTGCCAGCCAGGGACACCTAAACACCGGGGAGCTGTTTTTT. This gives the protein CASQGHLNTGELFF.

The CDR3, as DNA: TGTGCCAGCAGCCCCCAGCCCACCTTAGCCACAGATACGCAGTATTTT. Its protein is CASSPQPTLATDTQYF. This chain joins TRBV9 and TRBJ2-3; D is unresolved. CDR1 is SGDLS, CDR2 YYNGEE, per germline. The CDR3 has 16 amino acids. V lost 4 bases and J 2 bases, leaving 17 bases between the germline ends.

This chain uses TRBV28 with TRBJ1-2; 8 nucleotides line up with TRBD1. The CDR3 runs 15 residues. J gave up 4 bases and V 3 bases, and 7 bases lay outside the gene matches. Per the germline V gene, CDR1 is MDHEN and CDR2 is SYDVKM. The CDR3: CASSLRQGIRYGYTF. The CDR3 nucleotides read TGTGCCAGCAGTTTGAGACAGGGGATTCGCTATGGCTACACCTTC.

V is TRBV4-1 and J is TRBJ2-1, with D maybe TRBD1 (7 bases). The CDR3 is made up of 15 amino acids. V was shortened by 3 bases and J by 5 bases, with 14 bases between the two germline ends. CDR1 MGHRA and CDR2 YSYEKL come from the germline V gene. The CDR3 DNA follows: TGCGCCAGCAGCCAGCCGCGGGACAGAGACAATGAGCAGTTCTTC. Translated: CASSQPRDRDNEQFF.

The CDR3 sequence is CASSFPRDRGNNSPLHF. The CDR3 DNA sequence: TGTGCCAGCAGCTTCCCCCGGGACAGGGGAAATAATTCACCCCTCCACTTT. This chain connects TRBV11-2 to TRBJ1-6; 10 positions match TRBD1. V gave up 3 bases and J gave up 5 bases; unmatched junction bases: 7. This CDR3 comprises 17 residues. The germline V gene encodes CDR1 SGHAT and CDR2 FQNNGV.

This rearrangement joins TRBV6-5 to TRBJ1-1; D is uncertain. CDR3 length: 11 amino acids. V lost 7 bases, J lost 7 bases, and 10 bases lay in between. In germline, CDR1 is MNHEY, CDR2 SVGAGI. The CDR3 DNA is TGTGCCAGCACCACCCGAGGTGAAGCTTTCTTT. Protein: CASTTRGEAFF.

V gene TRBV18 combines with J gene TRBJ2-3; TRBD2 matches at 11 bases. The CDR3 is made up of 16 amino acids. CDR1 and CDR2 (germline): KGHSH, LQKENI. V was clipped by 3 bases and J by 14 bases; unmatched bases: 16. CDR3 DNA sequence: TGTGCCAGCTCACCTAACCCTCTTCTAGCGGGAGGCCTTTCGTATTTT. Protein sequence: CASSPNPLLAGGLSYF.

V usage is TRBV11-2 and J usage is TRBJ2-3; D possibly corresponds to TRBD1 (6 bases). V shed 0 bases and J shed 1 base, with 14 bases lying between them. This CDR3 spans 17 amino acids. Germline V CDR1 and CDR2: SGHAT, FQNNGV. As DNA, the CDR3 is TGTGCCAGCAGCTTAGACCCGTGGGGGCCGGGCACAGATACGCAGTATTTT. It encodes CASSLDPWGPGTDTQYF.

This chain connects TRBV5-1 to TRBJ2-2, with TRBD1 as a possible D gene (6 bases). This CDR3 is 17 amino acids long. Germline assignment: CDR1 SGHRS and CDR2 YFSETQ. With 4 bases removed from V and 5 bases from J, the gap between germline ends came to 21 bases. CDR3 sequence (DNA): TGCGCCAGCAGCGCCACCTCAATACATCAGGGGACCGGGGAGCTGTTTTTT. It specifies CASSATSIHQGTGELFF.

The V call is TRBV7-2, the J call TRBJ1-3; D might be TRBD1 (5 bases). There are 14 residues in the CDR3. Germline V gives CDR1 SGHTA, CDR2 FQGNSA. The germline V and J ends were trimmed by 7 bases and 6 bases, with 16 bases remaining between them. DNA of the CDR3: TGTGCCAGCACCCCCAGCAGGGCCCAAAACACCATATATTTT. Protein: CASTPSRAQNTIYF.

The rearrangement uses TRBV13 and TRBJ1-2; TRBD1 aligns across 8 bases. Looked up from germline, CDR1 is PRHDT and CDR2 is FYEKMQ (reference sequence). Trimming at V came to 3 bases and at J to 2 bases, leaving 8 bases not matched to a gene. This CDR3 is 16 amino acids long. CDR3 in amino acids: CASSFSLGQENYGYTF. The CDR3, as DNA: TGTGCCAGCAGCTTCTCTTTGGGACAGGAAAACTATGGCTACACCTTC.